The rows below give T cell receptor beta chains drawn from one sample of a study of T cell changes during pregnancy in multiple sclerosis. Method: immunoSEQ multiplex PCR; TCRdb's copy keeps in-frame clones and lacks some. The data contain approximately 84,000 clones, 94% of them seen just once; the ten biggest clones take up approximately 0.92%. This specimen consisted of peripheral blood, obtained in the second trimester of pregnancy. All receptors derive from a female donor in good health, enrolled as a control in a pregnancy study. CDR3s include the opening cysteine and the closing phenylalanine or tryptophan. D genes are given only for firm matches. Clone size, where shown, is once, few, many, or a class for clones that have expanded.

TRBV9	NA	TRBJ2-1	TRBD2	CASSGAGGLFDEQFF	TGTGCCAGCAGCGGAGCGGGAGGGCTTTTCGATGAGCAGTTCTTC
TRBV4-2	medium-sized	TRBJ2-7	TRBD2	CASSQEAGDSYEQYF	TGTGCCAGCAGCCAAGAGGCGGGAGATTCCTACGAGCAGTACTTC
TRBV10-3	NA	TRBJ1-1	NA	CAISEFQGRDTEAFF	TGTGCCATCAGTGAGTTCCAGGGTCGGGACACTGAAGCTTTCTTT
TRBV6-1	NA	TRBJ1-1	NA	CASSDRVRENTEAFF	TGTGCCAGCAGTGATCGGGTCAGAGAAAACACTGAAGCTTTCTTT
TRBV7-9	NA	TRBJ2-1	NA	CASSTRTGHSYNEQFF	TGTGCCAGCAGCACACGGACGGGACACTCCTACAATGAGCAGTTCTTC
TRBV6-5	NA	TRBJ1-1	TRBD1	CASSRQGSDQVAFF	TGTGCCAGCAGCCGACAGGGCTCGGACCAAGTAGCTTTCTTT
TRBV4-1	NA	TRBJ1-6	NA	CASSQDGQAYNSPLHF	TGCGCCAGCAGCCAAGATGGGCAGGCCTATAATTCACCCCTCCACTTT
TRBV5-1	NA	TRBJ1-6	NA	CASSIGNYNSPLYF	TGCGCCAGCAGCATCGGGAACTATAATTCACCCCTCTACTTT
TRBV5-4	once	TRBJ1-3	TRBD1	CASSFETGAGNTIYF	TGTGCCAGCAGCTTTGAGACAGGGGCTGGAAACACCATATATTTT
TRBV27	NA	TRBJ2-1	NA	CASSLAGLSYNEQFF	TGTGCCAGCAGTTTGGCGGGACTTTCCTACAATGAGCAGTTCTTC
TRBV15	NA	TRBJ2-1	NA	CATSGVEGRGEQFF	TGTGCCACCAGCGGGGTTGAAGGGCGGGGTGAGCAGTTCTTC
TRBV7-8	NA	TRBJ2-1	TRBD1	CASSFGTGMGNEQFF	TGTGCCAGCAGCTTCGGGACAGGAATGGGGAATGAGCAGTTCTTC
TRBV6-1	NA	TRBJ2-5	NA	CASHPGDAYQETQYF	TGTGCCAGCCACCCAGGGGACGCGTACCAAGAGACCCAGTACTTC
TRBV5-1	NA	TRBJ2-1	TRBD1	CASSFTGGYNEQFF	TGCGCCAGCAGCTTCACAGGGGGGTACAATGAGCAGTTCTTC
TRBV6-5	NA	TRBJ2-2	NA	CASSYSGLPTVGELFF	TGTGCCAGCAGTTACTCTGGACTCCCTACTGTCGGGGAGCTGTTTTTT
TRBV7-2	NA	TRBJ2-7	NA	CASSLVGISGGSWSYEQYF	TGTGCCAGCAGCTTAGTCGGTATTAGCGGAGGGAGTTGGTCCTACGAGCAGTACTTC
TRBV5-1	NA	TRBJ2-7	TRBD2	CASRAGNPLYEQYF	TGCGCCAGCAGAGCGGGAAACCCCCTATACGAGCAGTACTTC
TRBV2	NA	TRBJ1-4	NA	CARTDRNNEKLFF	TGTGCCAGGACGGACAGAAATAATGAAAAACTGTTTTTT
TRBV5-6	once	TRBJ2-1	TRBD2	CATHSGGNPQYNEQFF	TGTGCCACCCATTCGGGGGGGAACCCGCAATACAATGAGCAGTTCTTC
TRBV20-1	NA	TRBJ1-1	NA	CSARGGTEAFF	TGCAGTGCTAGGGGGGGCACTGAAGCTTTCTTT
TRBV7-8	NA	TRBJ2-4	TRBD1	CASSLAYRGASKNIQYF	TGTGCCAGCAGCTTAGCGTACAGGGGGGCCTCCAAAAACATTCAGTACTTC
TRBV5-8	NA	TRBJ1-1	TRBD1	CASSGRQGARSGTEAFF	TGTGCCAGCAGCGGGCGACAGGGGGCACGGTCCGGCACTGAAGCTTTCTTT
TRBV2	NA	TRBJ2-2	NA	CASSEQGPGELFF	TGTGCCAGCAGTGAACAGGGTCCCGGGGAGCTGTTTTTT
TRBV5-1	NA	TRBJ2-3	TRBD2	CASSLVAGGPPDTQYF	TGCGCCAGCAGCTTGGTAGCGGGAGGACCCCCAGATACGCAGTATTTT
TRBV29-1	NA	TRBJ2-5	TRBD2	CSAKAGAETQYF	TGCAGCGCAAAAGCGGGAGCAGAGACCCAGTACTTC
TRBV5-1	NA	TRBJ2-6	NA	CASSLLGAGANVLTF	TGCGCCAGCAGCTTACTGGGGGCCGGGGCCAACGTCCTGACTTTC
TRBV29-1	once	TRBJ2-7	TRBD1	CSVRDSLTPGYEQYF	TGCAGCGTGAGGGACAGCTTGACCCCCGGCTACGAGCAGTACTTC
TRBV28	NA	TRBJ1-2	TRBD1	CASSLTGVVIGGYTF	TGTGCCAGCAGTCTGACAGGGGTCGTTATTGGTGGCTACACCTTC
TRBV4-1	NA	TRBJ2-7	NA	CASRSGSEVYEQYF	TGCGCCAGCAGATCCGGAAGCGAGGTCTACGAGCAGTACTTC
TRBV6-1	NA	TRBJ2-6	NA	CASSDGRVAGANVLTF	TGTGCCAGCAGTGATGGGCGGGTGGCTGGGGCCAACGTCCTGACTTTC
TRBV2	NA	TRBJ1-5	NA	CASSEDMHMSQHF	TGTGCCAGCAGTGAAGACATGCATATGTCCCAGCATTTT
TRBV20-1	NA	TRBJ1-2	NA	CSAVGSYGYTF	TGCAGTGCCGTGGGGAGCTATGGCTACACCTTC
TRBV6-4	NA	TRBJ1-4	TRBD1	CANRDRNEKLFF	TGTGCCAACCGGGACAGAAATGAAAAACTGTTTTTT
TRBV6-6	once	TRBJ2-7	NA	CASSSQGITSEQYF	TGTGCCAGCAGTTCACAGGGCATAACCTCCGAGCAGTACTTC
TRBV5-4	NA	TRBJ2-6	NA	CASSPQSGPGGANVLTF	TGTGCCAGCAGTCCCCAATCCGGGCCGGGGGGGGCCAACGTCCTGACTTTC
TRBV6-1	NA	TRBJ2-5	NA	CASIMDINYGETQYF	TGTGCCAGCATTATGGACATAAACTATGGGGAGACCCAGTACTTC
TRBV9	NA	TRBJ1-2	NA	CASSVGDGLQGYGYTF	TGTGCCAGCAGCGTAGGCGATGGGCTTCAAGGCTATGGCTACACCTTC
TRBV27	NA	TRBJ1-3	NA	CAAGSGNTIYF	TGTGCAGCAGGGTCTGGAAACACCATATATTTT
TRBV5-1	once	TRBJ2-5	NA	CASSTGDQETQYF	TGCGCCAGTTCGACAGGTGACCAAGAGACCCAGTACTTC
TRBV7-2	once	TRBJ2-7	TRBD2	CASSLTSGGAYEQYF	TGTGCCAGCAGCTTAACTAGCGGGGGAGCCTACGAGCAGTACTTC
TRBV19	NA	TRBJ2-5	NA	CASRQAGETQYF	TGTGCCAGTAGACAGGCCGGGGAGACCCAGTACTTC
TRBV6-1	NA	TRBJ2-7	NA	CASSVPAPASYEQYF	TGTGCCAGCAGTGTTCCAGCGCCTGCTTCCTACGAGCAGTACTTC
TRBV7-9	NA	TRBJ2-1	TRBD2	CASRGGASGYNEQFF	TGTGCCAGCAGGGGAGGGGCTAGCGGATACAATGAGCAGTTCTTC
TRBV5-1	NA	TRBJ2-1	TRBD2	CASSTSTSGSYNEQFF	TGCGCCAGCAGCACGAGTACTAGCGGGAGCTACAATGAGCAGTTCTTC
TRBV10-3	NA	TRBJ2-2	TRBD2	CGTGTSGSTGELFF	TGCGGTACTGGGACTAGCGGGAGTACCGGGGAGCTGTTTTTT
TRBV27	NA	TRBJ1-5	TRBD1	CASSLYGQGGQPQHF	TGTGCCAGCAGTTTATATGGACAGGGTGGGCAGCCCCAGCATTTT
TRBV27	NA	TRBJ2-1	TRBD2	CASSLAGAANEQFF	TGTGCCAGCAGTTTGGCGGGAGCGGCGAATGAGCAGTTCTTC
TRBV2	NA	TRBJ1-1	NA	CASNRGAYTEAFF	TGTGCCAGCAATCGGGGGGCGTACACTGAAGCTTTCTTT
TRBV19	NA	TRBJ2-5	TRBD2	CASSSPTSGRALEETQYF	TGTGCCAGTAGTTCCCCGACTAGCGGGAGGGCCTTGGAGGAGACCCAGTACTTC
TRBV25-1	NA	TRBJ2-2	TRBD1	CASSETGETGELFF	TGTGCCAGCAGTGAGACAGGGGAAACCGGGGAGCTGTTTTTT
TRBV2	NA	TRBJ2-1	NA	CASSRDGGHEQFF	TGTGCCAGCAGTCGGGACGGGGGTCATGAGCAGTTCTTC
TRBV5-3	NA	TRBJ2-7	NA	CARSFVWAHEQYF	TGTGCCAGAAGCTTCGTCTGGGCCCACGAGCAGTACTTC
TRBV19	NA	TRBJ1-1	TRBD1	CASSIGGTGSTEAFF	TGTGCCAGTAGTATAGGAGGGACAGGGAGCACTGAAGCTTTCTTT
TRBV18	NA	TRBJ2-1	NA	CASSPWGERYNEQFF	TGTGCCAGCTCACCATGGGGGGAGAGGTACAATGAGCAGTTCTTC
TRBV5-4	once	TRBJ2-2	NA	CASSLDNSRYTGELFF	TGTGCCAGCAGCTTGGATAATTCACGGTACACCGGGGAGCTGTTTTTT